These T cell receptor beta chains were read from a single sample in a study of cytomegalovirus exposure and HLA in healthy donors. Generated by immunoSEQ multiplex PCR, the TCRdb table keeps only in-frame clones and is missing some. The data contain under 200,000 clones, almost 80% of them singletons. Material: PBMCs. All receptors derive from a man aged 45-60 years in good health and CMV-seropositive. Each CDR3 is given with its conserved first and last residue. Fields, in order: clone size, J gene, D gene, V gene, CDR3 protein, CDR3 DNA. The D gene is left open where the match is weak. Expanded clones get a size class; other rows say once, few or many, or leave the size out.

>-|TRBJ1-5|-|TRBV6-5
CASRAQGNQPQHF
TGTGCCAGCAGAGCACAGGGAAATCAGCCCCAGCATTTT
>-|TRBJ1-3|TRBD1|TRBV13
CASSPGTGSGNTIYF
TGTGCCAGCAGCCCAGGGACAGGGAGTGGAAACACCATATATTTT
>many|TRBJ1-1|-|TRBV29-1
CSVEMGGGGTEAFF
TGCAGCGTTGAAATGGGGGGGGGAGGCACTGAAGCTTTCTTT
>-|TRBJ2-1|-|TRBV27
CASSRRGNEQFF
TGTGCCAGCAGTCGCCGGGGGAATGAGCAGTTCTTC
>-|TRBJ1-1|-|TRBV6-1
CASSPLGGNTEAFF
TGTGCCAGCAGTCCCCTAGGAGGGAACACTGAAGCTTTCTTT
>-|TRBJ1-3|-|TRBV15
CATSRAKDSIGQNTIYF
TGTGCCACCAGCAGAGCCAAGGACAGTATAGGTCAAAACACCATATATTTT
>-|TRBJ1-1|-|TRBV13
CASSLGAGFTEAFF
TGTGCCAGCAGCTTAGGCGCAGGTTTCACTGAAGCTTTCTTT
>-|TRBJ1-1|TRBD1|TRBV28
CASRAGTGGKAFF
TGTGCCAGCAGGGCCGGGACAGGGGGCAAAGCTTTCTTT
>few|TRBJ1-6|TRBD1|TRBV2
CASRLDRGHSPLHF
TGTGCCAGCAGGCTCGACAGGGGACATTCACCCCTCCACTTT
>few|TRBJ2-5|TRBD1|TRBV7-9
CSSSFGQGQRETQYF
TGTTCCAGCAGCTTTGGACAGGGGCAGAGAGAGACCCAGTACTTC
>-|TRBJ2-1|TRBD2|TRBV10-3
CAISGFSGGANEQFF
TGTGCCATCAGTGGTTTTAGCGGGGGGGCCAATGAGCAGTTCTTC
>-|TRBJ2-5|-|TRBV19
CASSIQAGQQETQYF
TGTGCCAGTAGTATCCAGGCGGGGCAACAAGAGACCCAGTACTTC
>-|TRBJ2-7|TRBD1|TRBV4-2
CASSPLGQGDIGYEQYF
TGTGCCAGCAGCCCTCTGGGACAGGGGGATATAGGGTACGAGCAGTACTTC
>-|TRBJ1-5|TRBD1|TRBV5-5
CASSLTPGGTGQPQHF
TGTGCCAGCAGCTTGACCCCAGGGGGGACAGGTCAGCCCCAGCATTTT
>-|TRBJ1-1|TRBD1|TRBV7-8
CASSLATGGSKRTEAFF
TGTGCCAGCAGCTTAGCGACAGGGGGGTCGAAACGCACTGAAGCTTTCTTT
>-|TRBJ2-6|-|TRBV6-5
CASTISGANVLTF
TGTGCCAGCACTATTTCTGGGGCCAACGTCCTGACTTTC
>-|TRBJ2-1|-|TRBV6-6
CASSSPYEQFF
TGTGCCAGCAGCTCCCCCTATGAGCAGTTCTTC
>-|TRBJ1-2|TRBD1|TRBV4-1
CASSQPYTGTGGHGYTF
TGCGCCAGCAGCCAACCCTACACCGGGACAGGGGGCCATGGCTACACCTTC
>-|TRBJ2-3|TRBD1|TRBV28
CASSTTGTSTDTQYF
TGTGCCAGCAGTACGACAGGGACAAGCACAGATACGCAGTATTTT
>-|TRBJ1-1|-|TRBV7-2
CASSRQAYTEAFF
TGTGCCAGCAGCCGACAGGCTTACACTGAAGCTTTCTTT
>-|TRBJ1-4|-|TRBV6-5
CASSWSDRKVNEKLFF
TGTGCCAGCAGTTGGTCCGACAGGAAGGTTAATGAAAAACTGTTTTTT
>once|TRBJ1-4|-|TRBV4-1
CASSQVGQRDEKLFF
TGCGCCAGCAGCCAAGTTGGGCAGCGGGATGAAAAACTGTTTTTT
>few|TRBJ2-3|TRBD1|TRBV15
CATRLGQGRSDTQYF
TGTGCCACCCGACTAGGACAGGGTCGGTCAGATACGCAGTATTTT
>-|TRBJ2-6|-|TRBV7-9
CASSFEVSGANVLTF
TGTGCCAGCAGCTTCGAGGTCTCTGGGGCCAACGTCCTGACTTTC
>-|TRBJ1-1|-|TRBV5-8
CASTLTRSGTEAFF
TGTGCCAGCACATTAACCCGTAGCGGAACTGAAGCTTTCTTT
>-|TRBJ2-1|-|TRBV11-3
CASSAGGANEQFF
TGTGCCAGCAGCGCCGGAGGGGCCAATGAGCAGTTCTTC
>-|TRBJ1-1|TRBD1|TRBV11-2
CASSLLSQGAGTEAFF
TGTGCCAGCAGCTTATTGTCACAGGGGGCGGGTACTGAAGCTTTCTTT
>-|TRBJ1-6|-|TRBV4-3
CASSPHHHSYNSPLLF
TGCGCCAGCAGCCCTCATCACCACTCCTATAATTCACCCCTCCTCTTT
>few|TRBJ1-4|-|TRBV4-2
CASSQGDTSNEKLFF
TGTGCCAGCAGCCAAGGTGACACAAGTAATGAAAAACTGTTTTTT
>once|TRBJ1-5|-|TRBV10-3
CAIRARDNQPQHF
TGTGCCATCAGAGCCCGAGACAATCAGCCCCAGCATTTT
>-|TRBJ2-1|-|TRBV5-1
CASSLDLVQFF
TGCGCCAGCAGCTTGGACCTAGTGCAGTTCTTC
>-|TRBJ2-7|TRBD1|TRBV7-2
CASSQIATGTGVEQYF
TGTGCCAGCAGCCAGATTGCAACCGGGACAGGGGTCGAGCAGTACTTC
>-|TRBJ1-6|-|TRBV4-2
CASSQGVASSYNSPLHF
TGTGCCAGCAGCCAAGGTGTAGCCAGCTCCTATAATTCACCCCTCCACTTT
>few|TRBJ2-2|TRBD1|TRBV4-1
CASSQEGQGSGELFF
TGCGCCAGCAGCCAAGAGGGACAGGGGTCCGGGGAGCTGTTTTTT
>few|TRBJ1-4|-|TRBV4-1
CASSPPSIMKKLFF
TGCGCCAGCAGCCCCCCCAGTATAATGAAAAAACTGTTTTTT
>-|TRBJ2-1|TRBD1|TRBV7-2
CASSPAAGTELNEQFF
TGTGCCAGCAGCCCTGCAGCCGGGACAGAGTTGAATGAGCAGTTCTTC
>-|TRBJ1-6|-|TRBV6-5
CASSPGVNNSPLHF
TGTGCCAGCAGCCCAGGGGTCAATAATTCACCCCTCCACTTT
>few|TRBJ1-1|TRBD1|TRBV5-1
CASSLDGQGSTEAFF
TGCGCCAGCAGCTTGGACGGACAGGGGAGCACTGAAGCTTTCTTT